The source of this T cell receptor (beta chain) is a study of tumor-infiltrating lymphocytes in oesophageal squamous cell carcinoma. TCRdb independently ran MiXCR on the PCR reads; one entry per CDR3 protein. The sample has approximately 11,000 distinct CDR3 sequences, around half seen once. Germline assignment: CDR1 SGHTA and CDR2 FQGNSA. The CDR3 runs 15 residues. The sequenced sample consisted of esophageal tumor tissue. The receptor comes from a male donor with esophageal squamous cell carcinoma. The chain recombines TRBV7-2 with TRBJ2-7; D uncertain. The J call could be wrong; TRBJ2-5 is a better fit for the DNA end. CDR3 in DNA: TGTGCCAGCAGCCCAGACGGGTACTTCCAAGAGACCCAGTACTTC. Its protein product is CASSPDGYFQETQYF.